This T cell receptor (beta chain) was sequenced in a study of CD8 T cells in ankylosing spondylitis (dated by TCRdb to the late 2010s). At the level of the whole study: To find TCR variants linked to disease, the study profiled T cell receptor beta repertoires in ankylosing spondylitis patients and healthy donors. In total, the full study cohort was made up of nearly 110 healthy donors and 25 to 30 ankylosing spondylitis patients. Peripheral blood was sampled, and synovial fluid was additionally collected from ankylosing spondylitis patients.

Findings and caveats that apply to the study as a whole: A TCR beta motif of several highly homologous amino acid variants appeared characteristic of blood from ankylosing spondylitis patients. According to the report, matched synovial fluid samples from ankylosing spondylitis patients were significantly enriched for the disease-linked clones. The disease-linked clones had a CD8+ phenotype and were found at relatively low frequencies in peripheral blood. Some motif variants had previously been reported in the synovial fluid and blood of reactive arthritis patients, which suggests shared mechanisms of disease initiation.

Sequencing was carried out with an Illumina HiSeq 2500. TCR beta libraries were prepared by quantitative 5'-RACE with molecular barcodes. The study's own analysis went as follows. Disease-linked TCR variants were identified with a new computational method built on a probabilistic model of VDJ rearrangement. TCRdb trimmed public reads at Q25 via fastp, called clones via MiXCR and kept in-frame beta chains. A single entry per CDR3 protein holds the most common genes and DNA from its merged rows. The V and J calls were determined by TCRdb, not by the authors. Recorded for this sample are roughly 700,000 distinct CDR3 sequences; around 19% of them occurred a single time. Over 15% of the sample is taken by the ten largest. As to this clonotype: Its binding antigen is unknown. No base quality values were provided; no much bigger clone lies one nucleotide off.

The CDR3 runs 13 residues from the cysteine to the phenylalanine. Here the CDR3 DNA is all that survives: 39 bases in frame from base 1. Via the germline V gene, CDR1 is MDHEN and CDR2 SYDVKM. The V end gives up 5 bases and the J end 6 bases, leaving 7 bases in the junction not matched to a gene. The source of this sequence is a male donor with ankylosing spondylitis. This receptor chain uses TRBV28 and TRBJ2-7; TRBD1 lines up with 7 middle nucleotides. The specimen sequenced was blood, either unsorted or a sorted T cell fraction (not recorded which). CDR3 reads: CASSTLTGTEQYF. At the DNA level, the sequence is TGTGCCAGCAGTACTCTGACAGGGACCGAGCAGTACTTC.